Listed below are T cell receptor beta chains from one sample, sequenced in a study of spatial heterogeneity in lung cancer. TCRdb independently ran MiXCR on the 5' RACE reads; one entry per CDR3 protein. The sample records some 53,000 distinct CDR3 sequences, roughly 7% being singletons. Specimen: PBMCs, collected at surgery. These receptors were obtained from a female donor with early-stage non-small cell lung cancer. Both conserved end residues are part of each CDR3. A D gene is named only where the DNA matches it firmly. Expanded clones get a size class; other rows say once, few or many, or leave the size out.

V gene: TRBV7-3
J gene: TRBJ1-5
D gene: .
clone size: many
CDR3 length: 13
CDR3 protein: CASSLVNGQPQHF
CDR3 DNA: TGTGCCAGCAGCTTAGTCAATGGTCAGCCCCAGCATTTT

V gene: TRBV11-3
J gene: TRBJ2-2
D gene: .
clone size: many
CDR3 length: 16
CDR3 protein: CASSSHVGRNTGELFF
CDR3 DNA: TGTGCCAGCAGCTCCCACGTGGGGCGGAACACCGGGGAGCTGTTTTTT

V gene: TRBV10-3
J gene: TRBJ2-1
D gene: TRBD1
clone size: many
CDR3 length: 15
CDR3 protein: CAISVSGGRYNEQFF
CDR3 DNA: TGTGCCATCAGTGTGTCAGGGGGACGGTACAATGAGCAGTTCTTC

V gene: TRBV5-1
J gene: TRBJ1-3
D gene: .
clone size: many
CDR3 length: 16
CDR3 protein: CASSLEITFSGNTIYF
CDR3 DNA: TGCGCCAGCAGCTTGGAGATTACTTTCTCTGGAAACACCATATATTTT

V gene: TRBV20-1
J gene: TRBJ1-4
D gene: .
clone size: .
CDR3 length: 13
CDR3 protein: CSASYQRGEKLFF
CDR3 DNA: TGCAGTGCTAGTTACCAGAGAGGCGAAAAACTGTTTTTT

V gene: TRBV28
J gene: TRBJ2-3
D gene: .
clone size: many
CDR3 length: 14
CDR3 protein: CATGEAGTTDTQYF
CDR3 DNA: TGTGCCACCGGGGAGGCAGGGACCACAGATACGCAGTATTTT

V gene: TRBV20-1
J gene: TRBJ2-2
D gene: TRBD1
clone size: many
CDR3 length: 14
CDR3 protein: CSARAQGATGELFF
CDR3 DNA: TGCAGTGCTAGGGCCCAGGGGGCCACCGGGGAGCTGTTTTTT

V gene: TRBV29-1
J gene: TRBJ1-2
D gene: TRBD1
clone size: many
CDR3 length: 13
CDR3 protein: CSARTGEREGYTF
CDR3 DNA: TGCAGCGCTCGGACAGGGGAAAGGGAAGGCTACACCTTC

V gene: TRBV12-3/TRBV12-4
J gene: TRBJ2-5
D gene: .
clone size: many
CDR3 length: 13
CDR3 protein: CASSGTFKETQYF
CDR3 DNA: TGTGCCAGCAGCGGGACTTTTAAAGAGACCCAGTACTTC

V gene: TRBV7-9
J gene: TRBJ1-6
D gene: .
clone size: many
CDR3 length: 16
CDR3 protein: CASSLAPAGSNSPLHF
CDR3 DNA: TGTGCCAGCAGCTTAGCGCCGGCAGGGTCAAATTCACCCCTCCACTTT

V gene: TRBV25-1
J gene: TRBJ1-1
D gene: .
clone size: many
CDR3 length: 15
CDR3 protein: CASSNVHSPNTEAFF
CDR3 DNA: TGTGCCAGCAGTAACGTACATAGCCCAAACACTGAAGCTTTCTTT